Listed below are T cell receptor beta chains from one sample, sequenced in a study of blood T cell repertoires in COVID-19. This table comes from immunoSEQ multiplex PCR, and its TCRdb copy is limited to in-frame clones, with some not included. The sample has around 100,000 clones; around 80% are singletons. The source material was peripheral blood. These receptors came from a man aged 60-69 years with active or convalescent COVID-19. Both conserved end residues are part of each CDR3. Each record gives: J gene, V gene, clone size, D gene, CDR3 DNA, CDR3 protein. D genes are given only for firm matches. Some rows have no size entry. The others give once, few or many, or a class for an expanded clone.

j_call: TRBJ1-2
v_call: TRBV6-5
clone_size: NA
d_call: TRBD1
cdr3_nt: TGTGCCAGCAGTTACCGGACAGGGCGAAATGGTGGCTACACCTTC
cdr3_aa: CASSYRTGRNGGYTF

j_call: TRBJ2-3
v_call: TRBV19
clone_size: few
d_call: NA
cdr3_nt: TGTGCCAGTAGTACCAGAATTACTAGGGATACAACAGATACGCAGTATTTT
cdr3_aa: CASSTRITRDTTDTQYF

j_call: TRBJ2-7
v_call: TRBV5-4
clone_size: NA
d_call: TRBD2
cdr3_nt: TGTGCCAGCAGCTGGGGGACTAGCTACTCCTACGAGCAGTACTTC
cdr3_aa: CASSWGTSYSYEQYF

j_call: TRBJ1-5
v_call: TRBV6-5
clone_size: NA
d_call: TRBD1
cdr3_nt: TGTGCCAGCAGCCCCGACAGGGTGGATCAGCCCCAGCATTTT
cdr3_aa: CASSPDRVDQPQHF

j_call: TRBJ1-4
v_call: TRBV6-5
clone_size: few
d_call: NA
cdr3_nt: TGTGCCAGCAGTTGGAGTACTAATGAAAAACTGTTTTTT
cdr3_aa: CASSWSTNEKLFF

j_call: TRBJ2-1
v_call: TRBV7-2
clone_size: NA
d_call: TRBD2
cdr3_nt: TGTGCCAGCAGCTTAGGTCTAGCGGGGTTCGGGCAGTTCTTC
cdr3_aa: CASSLGLAGFGQFF

j_call: TRBJ1-4
v_call: TRBV19
clone_size: NA
d_call: NA
cdr3_nt: TGTGCCAGTAGTAACGGACATAATGAAAAACTGTTTTTT
cdr3_aa: CASSNGHNEKLFF

j_call: TRBJ2-5
v_call: TRBV7-2
clone_size: many
d_call: NA
cdr3_nt: TGTGCCAGCAGCTTGTCCAGCGGCCAAGAGACCCAGTACTTC
cdr3_aa: CASSLSSGQETQYF

j_call: TRBJ1-2
v_call: TRBV7-9
clone_size: NA
d_call: NA
cdr3_nt: TGTGCCAGCAGCTTAGTGAGCCCTTCCATCCACTATGGCTACACCTTC
cdr3_aa: CASSLVSPSIHYGYTF

j_call: TRBJ1-1
v_call: TRBV28
clone_size: NA
d_call: NA
cdr3_nt: TGTGCCAGCAGTTTTGCGACATTGAGTATGGAAGCTTTCTTT
cdr3_aa: CASSFATLSMEAFF

j_call: TRBJ2-1
v_call: TRBV11-3
clone_size: NA
d_call: TRBD2
cdr3_nt: TGTGCCAGCAGCTTAGTTTGGACTAGCGGGGGAAGCTCCTACAATGAGCAGTTCTTC
cdr3_aa: CASSLVWTSGGSSYNEQFF

j_call: TRBJ2-1
v_call: TRBV5-5
clone_size: NA
d_call: NA
cdr3_nt: TGTGCCAGCAGCTTGTATGTCGGGATTGAGCAGTTCTTC
cdr3_aa: CASSLYVGIEQFF

j_call: TRBJ2-3
v_call: TRBV5-1
clone_size: NA
d_call: TRBD2
cdr3_nt: TGCGCCAGCAGCTGGATTTCCGGGACTAGCGGGACAGATACGCAGTATTTT
cdr3_aa: CASSWISGTSGTDTQYF

j_call: TRBJ2-1
v_call: TRBV14
clone_size: NA
d_call: TRBD1
cdr3_nt: TGTGCCAGCAGCCCGGGACAGGTTTTGGGTGAGCAGTTCTTC
cdr3_aa: CASSPGQVLGEQFF

j_call: TRBJ2-1
v_call: TRBV11-3
clone_size: NA
d_call: TRBD2
cdr3_nt: TGTGCCAGCAGCATTCGGACTAGCCCCAATGAGCAGTTCTTC
cdr3_aa: CASSIRTSPNEQFF

j_call: TRBJ1-1
v_call: TRBV7-9
clone_size: NA
d_call: NA
cdr3_nt: TGTGCCAGCAGCCCTAGGACGGATTTAGGGGGCACTGAAGCTTTCTTT
cdr3_aa: CASSPRTDLGGTEAFF

j_call: TRBJ2-5
v_call: TRBV19
clone_size: NA
d_call: TRBD2
cdr3_nt: TGTGCCAGTAGTACCTCCGGGACTAGCGGGAGAGAGACCCAGTACTTC
cdr3_aa: CASSTSGTSGRETQYF

j_call: TRBJ1-1
v_call: TRBV18
clone_size: NA
d_call: TRBD1
cdr3_nt: TGTGCCAGCTCACCAAGACAGGGGACCTACACTGAAGCTTTCTTT
cdr3_aa: CASSPRQGTYTEAFF

j_call: TRBJ2-2
v_call: TRBV18
clone_size: NA
d_call: TRBD2
cdr3_nt: TGTGCCAGCTCGCGTTCATCGGGGAGGGCCCTCGGGGCCGGGGAGCTGTTTTTT
cdr3_aa: CASSRSSGRALGAGELFF

j_call: TRBJ2-7
v_call: TRBV4-1
clone_size: NA
d_call: TRBD2
cdr3_nt: TGCGCCAGCAGCCAAGTAGCGGGTGGTTACGAGCAGTACTTC
cdr3_aa: CASSQVAGGYEQYF

j_call: TRBJ1-1
v_call: TRBV11-3
clone_size: NA
d_call: NA
cdr3_nt: TGTGCCAGCAGCTTAGATAGGAGTGCAGGGGCGGCTTTCTTT
cdr3_aa: CASSLDRSAGAAFF

j_call: TRBJ2-7
v_call: TRBV10-3
clone_size: NA
d_call: TRBD2
cdr3_nt: TGTGCCATCAGTGAGAGGAGCGGGAGAAGCGAGCAGTACTTC
cdr3_aa: CAISERSGRSEQYF

j_call: TRBJ1-5
v_call: TRBV19
clone_size: NA
d_call: NA
cdr3_nt: TGTGCCAGTAGTATAGACGCCATTACGAGGGGGACGAGGCAGCCCCAGCATTTT
cdr3_aa: CASSIDAITRGTRQPQHF

j_call: TRBJ2-1
v_call: TRBV5-6
clone_size: NA
d_call: TRBD2
cdr3_nt: TGTGCCAGCAGCTTGGCCTTAGCGGGAGGGTACAATGAGCAGTTCTTC
cdr3_aa: CASSLALAGGYNEQFF

j_call: TRBJ2-1
v_call: TRBV7-2
clone_size: NA
d_call: NA
cdr3_nt: TGTGCCAGCAGCTTAGGTCCGGGGAGGAGCTCCTACAATGAGCAGTTCTTC
cdr3_aa: CASSLGPGRSSYNEQFF

j_call: TRBJ1-5
v_call: TRBV15
clone_size: few
d_call: NA
cdr3_nt: TGTGCCACCAGCAGAGATATGGCTGCCCAGCATTTT
cdr3_aa: CATSRDMAAQHF